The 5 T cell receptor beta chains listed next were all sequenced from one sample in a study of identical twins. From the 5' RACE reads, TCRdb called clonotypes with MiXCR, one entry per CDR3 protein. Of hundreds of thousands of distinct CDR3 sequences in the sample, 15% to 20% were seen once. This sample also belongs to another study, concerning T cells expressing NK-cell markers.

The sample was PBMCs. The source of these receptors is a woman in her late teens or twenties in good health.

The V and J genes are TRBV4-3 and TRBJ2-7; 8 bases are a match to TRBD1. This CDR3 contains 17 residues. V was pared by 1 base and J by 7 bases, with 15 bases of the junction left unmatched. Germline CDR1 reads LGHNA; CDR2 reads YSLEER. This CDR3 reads CASSQGVWGTGGMEQYF. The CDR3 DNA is TGCGCCAGCAGCCAAGGAGTCTGGGGGACAGGAGGAATGGAGCAGTACTTC.

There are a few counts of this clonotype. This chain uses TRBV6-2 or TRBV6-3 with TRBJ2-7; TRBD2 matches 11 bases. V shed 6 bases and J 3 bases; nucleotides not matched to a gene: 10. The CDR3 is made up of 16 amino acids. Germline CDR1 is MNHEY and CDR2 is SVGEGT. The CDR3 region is CASSYDSGLAGYEQYF. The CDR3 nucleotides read TGTGCCAGCAGCTACGATTCTGGACTAGCGGGCTACGAGCAGTACTTC.

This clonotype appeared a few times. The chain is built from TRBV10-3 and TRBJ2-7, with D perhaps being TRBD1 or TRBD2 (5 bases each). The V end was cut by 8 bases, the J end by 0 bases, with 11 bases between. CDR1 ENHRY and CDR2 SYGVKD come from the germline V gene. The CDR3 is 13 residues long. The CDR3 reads CAIGPGPSYEQYF. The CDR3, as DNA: TGTGCCATCGGGCCGGGGCCCTCCTACGAGCAGTACTTC.

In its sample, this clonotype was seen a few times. CDR3 region: CASRVDREDEQFF. DNA of the CDR3: TGTGCCAGCAGGGTGGACAGGGAGGATGAGCAGTTCTTC. V usage is TRBV6-6 and J usage is TRBJ2-1, with 8 positions matching TRBD1. From germline, CDR1 is MNHNY and CDR2 SVGAGI (reference sequence). This CDR3 comprises 13 residues. Trimming removed 6 bases from V and 8 bases from J; junction bases left unmatched: 6.

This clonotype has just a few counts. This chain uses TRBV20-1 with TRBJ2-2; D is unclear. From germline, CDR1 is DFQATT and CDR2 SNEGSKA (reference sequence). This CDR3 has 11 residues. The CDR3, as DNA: TGCAGCGCAACAGACACCGGGGAGCTGTTTTTT. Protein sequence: CSATDTGELFF.